A single sample gave rise to the 6 T cell receptor beta chains below, sequenced in a study of blood T cell repertoires in COVID-19. Clones were sequenced by immunoSEQ multiplex PCR, and TCRdb holds only the in-frame ones, with some missing. The sample shows about 26,000 clones, roughly 90% of them seen only once. Sequencing input: peripheral blood. The receptor source for this set is a human donor in a cohort sampled during active COVID-19.

The chain couples TRBV7-2 to TRBJ1-1; maybe TRBD1 (6 bases). The CDR3 is 14 residues long. Trimming removed 8 bases at V and 1 base at J, with 14 bases between. Germline V gene data show CDR1 as SGHTA and CDR2 as FQGNSA. The CDR3 region has the DNA TGTGCCAGCTACCTCCGGGACACGAACACTGAAGCTTTCTTT. It codes for CASYLRDTNTEAFF.

Regarding this clone: Because the CDR3 is missing its conserved closing phenylalanine or tryptophan, this is likely a read error. The DNA is left out, because the CDR3 cannot be placed on it with certainty; the CDR3 is given as TCRdb lists it. The chain joins TRBV5-1 to TRBJ1-4; the table assigns TRBD1, which was not confirmed against the DNA. 10 amino acids form the CDR3, both terminal residues included. Germline lookup yields CDR1 SGHRS and CDR2 YFSETQ. This CDR3 is CASSVDREMR.

The chain carries TRBV12-3 or TRBV12-4 and TRBJ1-1; D gene unclear. This CDR3 comprises 10 residues. Trimming pared 4 bases from V and 7 bases from J, leaving 4 bases between. The CDR3 is CASSSGEAFF. For the CDR3, the DNA is TGTGCCAGCAGTTCCGGTGAAGCTTTCTTT.

This chain uses TRBV28 with TRBJ2-7; D is possibly TRBD1 (6 bases). V lost 4 bases and J 6 bases, leaving 13 bases between the germline ends. The germline CDR1 and CDR2 sequences are MDHEN and SYDVKM. The CDR3 is made up of 13 amino acids. The CDR3 sequence: CASSSTGIGEQYF. CDR3 sequence (DNA): TGTGCCAGCAGTTCAACAGGGATCGGCGAGCAGTACTTC.

The chain is built from TRBV6-6 and TRBJ1-6; maybe TRBD1 (6 bases). CDR3 length: 12 amino acids. Per germline, CDR1 MNHNY and CDR2 SVGAGI (reference sequence). Trimming shortened V by 6 bases and J by 7 bases, and 7 bases separated the two germline ends. CDR3 sequence (DNA): TGTGCCAGCAGGGGACAAAATTCACCCCTCCACTTT. It codes for CASRGQNSPLHF.

This clone was seen only a few times. The rearrangement joins TRBV27 to TRBJ2-7; D possibly corresponds to TRBD1 (5 bases). The CDR3 spans 17 residues. Germline values: CDR1 MNHEY, CDR2 SMNVEV (reference sequence). Trimming cost V 4 bases and J 4 bases, with 23 bases left between them. The CDR3 protein is CASSSITGIQRLYEQYF. CDR3 DNA sequence: TGTGCCAGCAGTTCCATTACAGGTATCCAGAGGCTATACGAGCAGTACTTC.